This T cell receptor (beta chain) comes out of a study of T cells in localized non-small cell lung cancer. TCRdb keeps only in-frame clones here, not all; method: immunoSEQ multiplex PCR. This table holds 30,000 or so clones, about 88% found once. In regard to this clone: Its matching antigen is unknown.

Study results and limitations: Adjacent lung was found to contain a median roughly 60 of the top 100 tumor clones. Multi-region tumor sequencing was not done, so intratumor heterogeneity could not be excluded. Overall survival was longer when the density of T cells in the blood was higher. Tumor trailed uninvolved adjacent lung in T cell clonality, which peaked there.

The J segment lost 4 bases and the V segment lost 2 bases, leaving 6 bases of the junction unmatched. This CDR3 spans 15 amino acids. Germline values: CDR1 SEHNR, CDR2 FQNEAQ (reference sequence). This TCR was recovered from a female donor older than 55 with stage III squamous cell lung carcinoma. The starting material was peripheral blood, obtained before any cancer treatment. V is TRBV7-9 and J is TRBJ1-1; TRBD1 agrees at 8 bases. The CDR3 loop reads CASSLSAGTGTEAFF. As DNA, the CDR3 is TGTGCCAGCAGCTTATCGGCAGGGACAGGCACTGAAGCTTTCTTT.